The 15 T cell receptor beta chains below all came from one sample that was sequenced in a study of T-cell memory formation after mild COVID-19. TCRdb independently ran MiXCR on the 5' RACE reads; one entry per CDR3 protein. Of around 340,000 distinct CDR3 sequences in the sample, about an eighth were seen once. Sample: PBMCs or a T cell subset sorted from them (not recorded which). The receptors shown here come from a man aged 18 to 35 who had mild COVID-19 (a few samples of this study predate the infection). Cell type and time point are not known.

This clonotype showed up just a few times. The J gene is TRBJ2-7, the V gene TRBV3-1; D gene uncertain. The CDR3 runs 14 residues. V was shortened by 3 bases and J by 0 bases, with 9 bases between the two germline ends. CDR1 is LGHDT and CDR2 is YNNKEL in the germline V gene (reference sequence). The CDR3, as DNA: TGTGCCAGCAGCCACTGGGTCGACTCCTACGAGCAGTACTTC. Residues: CASSHWVDSYEQYF.

This chain joins TRBV28 and TRBJ1-2; 8 bases are shared with TRBD1. Germline-derived CDR1 and CDR2 are MDHEN and SYDVKM. The CDR3 contains 12 residues. Germline trimming cut 9 bases from V and 3 bases from J; bases unmatched to any gene: 3. The CDR3 protein is CASRTGHYGYTF. In DNA, the CDR3 is TGTGCCAGTCGGACAGGGCACTATGGCTACACCTTC.

The CDR3 coding sequence is TGCGCCAGCAGCTTGGCCGCAAGAAAAGAGACTGAAGCTTTCTTT. This translates into CASSLAARKETEAFF. V is TRBV5-1 and J is TRBJ1-1; D is unclear. The CDR3 has 15 residues. Trimming shortened V by 0 bases and J by 5 bases, and 14 bases separated the two germline ends. Germline CDR1 reads SGHRS; CDR2 reads YFSETQ.

The V call is TRBV6-5, the J call TRBJ2-7; the D gene could be TRBD1 or TRBD2 (6 bases each). The V gene lost 4 bases and the J gene lost 12 bases, with 22 bases spanning the gap. Looked up from germline, CDR1 is MNHEY and CDR2 is SVGAGI. The CDR3 totals 14 residues. In DNA form, the CDR3 reads TGTGCCAGCAGTTCGGATGTCGGAACAGGGAGGTGGTACGTC. Translation: CASSSDVGTGRWYV.

This clonotype was seen repeatedly, ten times or more. V gene TRBV5-1 combines with J gene TRBJ2-3, with a weak D call TRBD1 (6 bases). This CDR3 has 14 residues. Per the germline V gene, CDR1 is SGHRS and CDR2 is YFSETQ. The germline V and J ends were trimmed by 4 bases and 5 bases, with 14 bases remaining between them. This CDR3 reads CASSPLQGEDTQYF. CDR3 nucleotide sequence: TGCGCCAGCAGCCCCTTACAGGGAGAAGATACGCAGTATTTT.

A few counts support this clonotype. The rearrangement uses TRBV6-2 or TRBV6-3 and TRBJ2-4; possible D gene TRBD2, 5 bases. The CDR3 length is 16 residues. The germline V and J ends were trimmed by 5 bases and 2 bases, with 16 bases remaining between them. Germline CDR1 and CDR2: MNHEY and SVGEGT. CDR3 bases: TGTGCCAGCAGTCCTCTTCTAGCTACGTCCAAAAACATTCAGTACTTC. It codes for CASSPLLATSKNIQYF.

The chain combines TRBV2 with TRBJ2-2; TRBD1 might be the D (5 bases). V was pared by 6 bases and J by 6 bases, with 11 bases between. Looked up from germline, CDR1 is SNHLY and CDR2 is FYNNEI. There are 13 residues in the CDR3. The CDR3 is CASRGVAAGELFF. CDR3 coding DNA: TGTGCCAGCAGAGGGGTAGCAGCCGGGGAGCTGTTTTTT.

This clonotype has only a few counts. The chain combines TRBV28 with TRBJ2-7; TRBD2 is a possible D gene (6 bases). This CDR3 spans 16 amino acids. Trimming took 3 bases from V and 0 from J, leaving 15 bases between them. CDR1 is MDHEN, CDR2 SYDVKM, per germline. The CDR3 DNA reads as TGTGCCAGCAGTTTCGCGGGGCAGGCCTACTCCTACGAGCAGTACGTC. Translation: CASSFAGQAYSYEQYV.

This clonotype was seen only a few times. In DNA, the CDR3 is TGCGCCAGCAGCCCCGGAACAGGGAAGGGAGCGGGCTACTCCACCGGGGAGCTGTTTTTT. Encoded protein: CASSPGTGKGAGYSTGELFF. The chain has TRBV4-1 and TRBJ2-2; D tentatively reads TRBD1 or TRBD2 (6 bases each). The germline gives CDR1 MGHRA, CDR2 YSYEKL. Between the trimmed V and J ends, which lost 4 bases and 4 bases, there was a span of 28 bases. The CDR3 contains 20 residues.

This clonotype showed up many times. The chain carries TRBV4-2 and TRBJ2-5, with no clear D. Germline V gene sequence: CDR1 LGHNA, CDR2 YNFKEQ. The ends were cut back, 1 base at V and 5 bases at J, with 8 bases in the middle. The CDR3 spans 13 residues. CDR3 coding DNA: TGTGCCAGCAGCCAAGTGGTGCAGGAGACCCAGTACTTC. It is translated as CASSQVVQETQYF.

The chain links TRBV18 to TRBJ2-1; D is ambiguous. V was clipped by 4 bases and J by 2 bases, with 6 bases between them. CDR1 KGHSH and CDR2 LQKENI come from the germline V gene. This CDR3 region has 13 residues. The DNA for the CDR3 is TGTGCCAGCTCACAAGGAGCCTACAATGAGCAGTTCTTC. Translation gives CASSQGAYNEQFF.

V is TRBV25-1 and J is TRBJ2-5; TRBD1 agrees at 8 bases. The V segment lost 5 bases and the J segment 4 bases; nucleotides outside the gene matches: 9. There are 15 residues in the CDR3. CDR1 and CDR2 from the germline V gene are MGHDK and SYGVNS. This CDR3 is CASSTTGQGRETQYF. The DNA of the CDR3 is TGTGCCAGCAGTACTACCGGACAGGGACGAGAGACCCAGTACTTC.

This chain connects TRBV7-8 to TRBJ2-2; the D call may be TRBD1 or TRBD2 (5 bases each). In germline, CDR1 is SGHVS, CDR2 FQNEAQ. The CDR3 extends over 17 amino acids. V lost 5 bases, J lost 1 base, and 17 bases lay in between. As DNA, the CDR3 is TGTGCCAGCAGCCTCCCCCCCGGGACGGGGAACACCGGGGAGCTGTTTTTT. It translates to CASSLPPGTGNTGELFF.

CDR3 sequence: CSATGTRKVDTQYF. CDR3 DNA: TGCAGTGCTACCGGGACTAGAAAGGTCGATACGCAGTATTTT. This chain links TRBV20-1 with TRBJ2-3, with TRBD2 matching over 8 bases. From germline, CDR1 is DFQATT and CDR2 SNEGSKA (reference sequence). V lost 4 bases to trimming and J lost 6 bases; unmatched junction nucleotides: 9. This CDR3 contains 14 residues.

This clonotype was seen a few times. This chain links TRBV4-3 with TRBJ2-6; D ambiguous. Germline V gives CDR1 LGHNA, CDR2 YSLEER. There are 14 residues in the CDR3. The ends were cut back, 3 bases at V and 2 bases at J, with 5 bases in the middle. CDR3: CASSHGTGANVLTF. In DNA, the CDR3 is TGCGCCAGCAGCCATGGGACTGGGGCCAACGTCCTGACTTTC.